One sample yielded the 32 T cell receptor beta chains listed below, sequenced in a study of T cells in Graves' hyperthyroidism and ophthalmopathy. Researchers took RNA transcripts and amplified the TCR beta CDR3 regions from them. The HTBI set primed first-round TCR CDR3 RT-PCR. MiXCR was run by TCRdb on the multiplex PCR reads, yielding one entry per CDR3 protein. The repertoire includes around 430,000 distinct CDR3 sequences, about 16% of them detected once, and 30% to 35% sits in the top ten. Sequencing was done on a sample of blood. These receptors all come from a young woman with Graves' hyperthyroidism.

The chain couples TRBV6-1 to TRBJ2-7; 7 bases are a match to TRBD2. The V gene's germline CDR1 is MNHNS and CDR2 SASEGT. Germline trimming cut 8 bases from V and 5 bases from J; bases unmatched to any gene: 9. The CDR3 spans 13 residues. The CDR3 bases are TGTGCCAGCTCCTGGCGGGAGAGGGACGAGCAGTACTTC. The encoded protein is CASSWRERDEQYF.

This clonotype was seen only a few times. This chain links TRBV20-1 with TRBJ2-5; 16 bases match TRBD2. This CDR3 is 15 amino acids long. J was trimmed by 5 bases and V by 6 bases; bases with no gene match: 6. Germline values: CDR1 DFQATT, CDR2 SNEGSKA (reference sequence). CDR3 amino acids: CSAGTSGRAGETQYF. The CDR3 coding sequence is TGCAGTGCGGGGACTAGCGGGAGGGCTGGGGAGACCCAGTACTTC.

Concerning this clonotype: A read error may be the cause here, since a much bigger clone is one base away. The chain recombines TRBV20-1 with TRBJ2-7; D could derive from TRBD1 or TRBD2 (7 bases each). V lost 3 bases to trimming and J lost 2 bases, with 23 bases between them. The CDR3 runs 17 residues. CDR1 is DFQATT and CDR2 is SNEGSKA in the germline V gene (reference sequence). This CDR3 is CSASGYPGGQFPYEQYF. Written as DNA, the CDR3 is TGCAGTGCTAGTGGCTACCCGGGGGGACAGTTCCCCTACGAGCAGTACTTC.

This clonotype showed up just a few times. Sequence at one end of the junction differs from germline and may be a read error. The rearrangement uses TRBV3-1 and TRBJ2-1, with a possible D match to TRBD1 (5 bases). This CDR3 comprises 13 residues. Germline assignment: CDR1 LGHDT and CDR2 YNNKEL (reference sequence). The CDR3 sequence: CASGQGVNNEQFF. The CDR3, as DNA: TGTGCCAGCGGCCAAGGGGTCAACAATGAGCAGTTCTTC.

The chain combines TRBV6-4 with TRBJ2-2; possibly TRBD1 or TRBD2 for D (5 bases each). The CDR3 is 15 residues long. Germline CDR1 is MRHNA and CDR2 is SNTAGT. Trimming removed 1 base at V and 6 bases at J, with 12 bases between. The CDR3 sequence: CASSDWGEGPGELFF. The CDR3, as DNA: TGTGCCAGCAGTGACTGGGGCGAGGGACCCGGGGAGCTGTTTTTT.

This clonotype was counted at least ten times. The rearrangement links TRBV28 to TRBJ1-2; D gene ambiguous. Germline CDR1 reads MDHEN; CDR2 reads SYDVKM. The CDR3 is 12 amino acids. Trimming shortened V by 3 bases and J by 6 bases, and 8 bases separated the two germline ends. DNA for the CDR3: TGTGCCAGCAGTTTCTCGAGGGATGGCTACACCTTC. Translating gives CASSFSRDGYTF.

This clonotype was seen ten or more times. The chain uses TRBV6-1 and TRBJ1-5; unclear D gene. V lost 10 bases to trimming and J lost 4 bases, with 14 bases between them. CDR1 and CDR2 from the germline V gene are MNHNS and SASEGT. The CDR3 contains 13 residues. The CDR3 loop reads CATRWARNQPQHF. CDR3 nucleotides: TGTGCCACCCGTTGGGCGCGGAATCAGCCCCAGCATTTT.

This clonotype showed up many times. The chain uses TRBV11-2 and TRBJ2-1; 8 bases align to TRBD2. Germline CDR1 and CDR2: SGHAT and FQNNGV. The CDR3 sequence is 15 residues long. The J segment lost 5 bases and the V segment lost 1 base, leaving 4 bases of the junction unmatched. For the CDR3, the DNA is TGTGCCAGCAGCTTAGGGACTAGCAGAAACAATGAGCAGTTCTTC. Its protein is CASSLGTSRNNEQFF.

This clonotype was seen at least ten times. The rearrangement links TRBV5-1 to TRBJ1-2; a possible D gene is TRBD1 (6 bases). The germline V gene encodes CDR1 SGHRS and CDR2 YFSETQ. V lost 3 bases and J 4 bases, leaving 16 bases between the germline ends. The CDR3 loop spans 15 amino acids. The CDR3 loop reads CASSSATGTTYGYTF. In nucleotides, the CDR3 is TGCGCCAGCAGCTCGGCTACAGGGACAACCTATGGCTACACCTTC.

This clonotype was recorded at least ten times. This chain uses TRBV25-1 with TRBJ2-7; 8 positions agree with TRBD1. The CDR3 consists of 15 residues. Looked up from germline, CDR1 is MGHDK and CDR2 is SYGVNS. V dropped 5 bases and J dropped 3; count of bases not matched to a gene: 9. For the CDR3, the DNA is TGTGCCAGCAGTCCCCACCGGGACAGGAACTACGAGCAGTACTTC. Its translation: CASSPHRDRNYEQYF.

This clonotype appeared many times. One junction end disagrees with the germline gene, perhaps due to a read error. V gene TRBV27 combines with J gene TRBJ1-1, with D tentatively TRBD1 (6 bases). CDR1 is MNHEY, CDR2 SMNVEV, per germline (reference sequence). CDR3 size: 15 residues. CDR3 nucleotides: TGTGCCAGCAGCTTATTGGGGGCCTGGGACACTGAAGCTTTCTTT. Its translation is CASSLLGAWDTEAFF.

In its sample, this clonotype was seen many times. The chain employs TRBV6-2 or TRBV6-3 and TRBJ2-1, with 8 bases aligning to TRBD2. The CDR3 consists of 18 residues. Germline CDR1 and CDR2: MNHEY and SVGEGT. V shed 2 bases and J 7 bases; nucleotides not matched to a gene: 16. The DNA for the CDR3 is TGTGCCAGCAGTTACAGTCGACTAGCGCCACTGAAGGGTAATGAGCAGTTCTTC. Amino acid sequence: CASSYSRLAPLKGNEQFF.

CDR3 residues: CASSLRDRVPEAFF. CDR3 DNA sequence: TGTGCCAGCAGCTTGCGGGACAGGGTCCCTGAAGCTTTCTTT. This rearrangement joins TRBV5-6 to TRBJ1-1; 9 bases are a match to TRBD1. The CDR3 spans 14 residues. From germline, CDR1 is SGHDT and CDR2 YYEEEE. The trim removed 1 base at V and 6 bases at J, leaving 4 bases unmatched. Complete variable domain (other parts from reference TRBV5-6 and TRBJ1-1): DAGVTQSPTHLIKTRGQQVTLRCSPKSGHDTVSWYQQALGQGPQFIFQYYEEEERQRGNFPDRFSGHQFPNYSSELNVNALLLGDSALYLCASSLRDRVPEAFFGQGTRLTVV.

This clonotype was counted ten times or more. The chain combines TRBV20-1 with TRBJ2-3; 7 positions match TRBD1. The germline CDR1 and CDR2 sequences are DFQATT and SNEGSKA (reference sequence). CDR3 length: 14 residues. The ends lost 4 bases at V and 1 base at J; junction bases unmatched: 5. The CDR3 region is CSATLDRRTDTQYF. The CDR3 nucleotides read TGCAGTGCTACCTTGGACAGGCGCACAGATACGCAGTATTTT.

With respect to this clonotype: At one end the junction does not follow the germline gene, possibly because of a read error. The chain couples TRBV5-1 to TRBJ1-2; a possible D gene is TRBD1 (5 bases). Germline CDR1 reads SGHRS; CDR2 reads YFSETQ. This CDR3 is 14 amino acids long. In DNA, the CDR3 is TGTGCCAGCAGCGTAGATGAGGGGTTCTATGGCTACACCTTC. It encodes CASSVDEGFYGYTF.

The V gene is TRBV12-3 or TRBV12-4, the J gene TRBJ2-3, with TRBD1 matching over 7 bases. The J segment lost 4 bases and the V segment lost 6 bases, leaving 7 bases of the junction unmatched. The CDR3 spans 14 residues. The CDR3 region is CASSDRARADTQYF. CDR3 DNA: TGTGCCAGCAGCGACAGGGCTCGAGCAGATACGCAGTATTTT.

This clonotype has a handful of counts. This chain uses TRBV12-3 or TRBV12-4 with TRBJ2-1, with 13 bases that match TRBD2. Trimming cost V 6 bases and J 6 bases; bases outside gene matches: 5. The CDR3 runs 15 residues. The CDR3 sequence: CASRGTSGASNEQFF. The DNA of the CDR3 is TGTGCCAGCAGGGGGACTAGCGGGGCCTCCAATGAGCAGTTCTTC.

The CDR3 region has the DNA TGTGCCACGGGGGCAGGCGCACCCTACGAGCAGTACTTC. It specifies CATGAGAPYEQYF. J is TRBJ2-7 and V is TRBV11-2; D could derive from TRBD1 or TRBD2 (6 bases each). Germline V gives CDR1 SGHAT, CDR2 FQNNGV. The ends were cut back, 10 bases at V and 2 bases at J, with 15 bases in the middle. The CDR3 consists of 13 residues.

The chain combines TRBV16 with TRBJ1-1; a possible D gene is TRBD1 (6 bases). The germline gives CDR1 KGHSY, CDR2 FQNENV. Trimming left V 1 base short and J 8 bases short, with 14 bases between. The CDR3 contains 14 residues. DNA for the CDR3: TGTGCCAGCAGCCAATTTTTCGCGCAGGGGGAAGCTTTCTTT. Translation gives CASSQFFAQGEAFF.

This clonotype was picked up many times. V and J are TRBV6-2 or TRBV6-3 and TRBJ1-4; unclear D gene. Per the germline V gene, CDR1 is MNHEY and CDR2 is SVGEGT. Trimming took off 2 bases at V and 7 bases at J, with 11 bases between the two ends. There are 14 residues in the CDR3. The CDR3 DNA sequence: TGTGCCAGCAGTTACATCTCGACGTCTGAAAAACTGTTTTTT. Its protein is CASSYISTSEKLFF.

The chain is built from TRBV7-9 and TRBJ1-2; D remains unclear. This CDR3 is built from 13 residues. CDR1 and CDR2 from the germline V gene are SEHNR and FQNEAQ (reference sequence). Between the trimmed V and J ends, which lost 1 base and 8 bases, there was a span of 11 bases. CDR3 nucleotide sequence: TGTGCCAGCAGCTTAGGGACGGCGCCGGGCTACACCTTC. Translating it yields CASSLGTAPGYTF.

The CDR3 reads CASSYPTGINTEAFF. The CDR3 DNA follows: TGTGCCAGCAGTTACCCCACAGGGATTAACACTGAAGCTTTCTTT. The rearrangement uses TRBV6-5 and TRBJ1-1, with D possibly matching TRBD1 (6 bases). CDR1 is MNHEY, CDR2 SVGAGI, per germline. The V gene lost 2 bases and the J gene lost 2 bases, with 12 bases spanning the gap. The CDR3 extends over 15 amino acids.

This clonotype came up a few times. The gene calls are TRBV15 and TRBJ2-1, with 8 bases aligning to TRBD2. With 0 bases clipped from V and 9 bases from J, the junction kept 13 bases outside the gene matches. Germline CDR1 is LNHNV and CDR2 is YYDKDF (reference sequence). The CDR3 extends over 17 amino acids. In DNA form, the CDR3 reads TGTGCCACCAGCAGAGATTTTTTGGGCTTTGCGGGAGGTGAGCAGTTCTTC. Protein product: CATSRDFLGFAGGEQFF.

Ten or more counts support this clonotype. DNA of the CDR3: TGTGCCTGGGACAGGGGGCTCTACGAGCAGTACTTC. Translating it yields CAWDRGLYEQYF. The chain links TRBV30 to TRBJ2-7, with TRBD1 matching over 10 bases. V was clipped by 5 bases and J by 3 bases; unmatched bases: 1. The CDR3 runs to 12 residues. Germline V gives CDR1 GTSNPN, CDR2 SVGIG (reference sequence).

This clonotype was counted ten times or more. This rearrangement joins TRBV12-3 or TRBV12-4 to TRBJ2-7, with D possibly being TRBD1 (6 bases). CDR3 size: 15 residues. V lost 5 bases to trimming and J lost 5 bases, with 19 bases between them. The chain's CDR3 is CASSPRTASLNEQYF. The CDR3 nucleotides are TGTGCCAGCAGTCCCCGGACAGCGTCTTTAAACGAGCAGTACTTC.

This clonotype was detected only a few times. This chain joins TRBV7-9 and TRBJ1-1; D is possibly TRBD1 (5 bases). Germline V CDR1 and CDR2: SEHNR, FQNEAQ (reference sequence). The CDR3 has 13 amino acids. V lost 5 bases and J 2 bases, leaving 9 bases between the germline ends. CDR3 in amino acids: CASSKGLNTEAFF. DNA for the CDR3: TGTGCCAGCAGCAAGGGGCTCAACACTGAAGCTTTCTTT.

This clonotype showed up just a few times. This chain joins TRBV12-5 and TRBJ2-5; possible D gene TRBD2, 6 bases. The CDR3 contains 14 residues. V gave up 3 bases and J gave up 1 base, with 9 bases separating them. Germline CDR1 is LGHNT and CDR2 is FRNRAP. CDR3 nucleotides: TGTGCTAGTGGTTTATCCGGGAGCCAAGAGACCCAGTACTTC. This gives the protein CASGLSGSQETQYF.

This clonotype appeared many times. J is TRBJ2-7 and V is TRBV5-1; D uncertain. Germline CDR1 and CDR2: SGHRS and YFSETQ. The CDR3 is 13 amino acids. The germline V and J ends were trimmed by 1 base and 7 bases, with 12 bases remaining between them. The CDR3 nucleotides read TGCGCCAGCAGCTTGAATACGGGCTCTGAGCAGTACTTC. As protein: CASSLNTGSEQYF.

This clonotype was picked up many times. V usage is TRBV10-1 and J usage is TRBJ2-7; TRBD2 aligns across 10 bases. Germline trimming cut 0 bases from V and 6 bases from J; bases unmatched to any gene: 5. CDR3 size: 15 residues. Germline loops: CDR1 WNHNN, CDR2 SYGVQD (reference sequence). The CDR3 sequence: CASSESAGGHLEQYF. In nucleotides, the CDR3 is TGCGCCAGCAGTGAGTCAGCGGGAGGGCACCTCGAGCAGTACTTC.

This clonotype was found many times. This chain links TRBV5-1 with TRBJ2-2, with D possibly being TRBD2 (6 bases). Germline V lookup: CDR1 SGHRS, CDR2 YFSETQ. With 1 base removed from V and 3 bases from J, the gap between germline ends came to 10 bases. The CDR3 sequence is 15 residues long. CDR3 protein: CASSLMGGDTGELFF. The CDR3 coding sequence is TGCGCCAGCAGCTTGATGGGGGGAGACACCGGGGAGCTGTTTTTT.

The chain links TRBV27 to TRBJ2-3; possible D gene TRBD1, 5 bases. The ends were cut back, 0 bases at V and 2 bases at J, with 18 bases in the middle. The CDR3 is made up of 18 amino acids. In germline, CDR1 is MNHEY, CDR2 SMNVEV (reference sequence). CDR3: CASSLSATVTYPTDTQYF. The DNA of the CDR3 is TGTGCCAGCAGTTTATCGGCGACAGTCACTTACCCCACAGATACGCAGTATTTT.

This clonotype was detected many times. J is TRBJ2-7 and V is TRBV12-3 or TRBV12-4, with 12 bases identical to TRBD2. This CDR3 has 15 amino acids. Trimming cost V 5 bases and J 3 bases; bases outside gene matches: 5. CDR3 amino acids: CASSRGLAGNYEQYF. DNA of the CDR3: TGTGCCAGCAGTCGAGGACTAGCGGGAAACTACGAGCAGTACTTC.